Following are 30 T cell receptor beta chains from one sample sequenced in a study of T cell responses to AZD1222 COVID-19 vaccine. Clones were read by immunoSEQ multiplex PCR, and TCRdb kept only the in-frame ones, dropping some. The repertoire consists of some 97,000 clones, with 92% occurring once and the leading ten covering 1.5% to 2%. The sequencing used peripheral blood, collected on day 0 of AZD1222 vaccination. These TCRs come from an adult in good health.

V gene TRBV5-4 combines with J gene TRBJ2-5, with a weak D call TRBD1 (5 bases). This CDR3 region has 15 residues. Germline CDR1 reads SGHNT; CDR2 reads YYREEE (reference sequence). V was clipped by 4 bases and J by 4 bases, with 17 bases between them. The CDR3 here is CASSTGVSGIETQYF. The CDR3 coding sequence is TGTGCCAGCAGCACTGGGGTATCAGGGATAGAGACCCAGTACTTC.

The CDR3 sequence: CASSEIGTVDLTGTSPYEQYF. The CDR3 DNA is TGTGCCAGCAGTGAAATCGGGACAGTCGATTTAACCGGGACTAGTCCCTACGAGCAGTACTTC. The gene calls are TRBV6-1 and TRBJ2-7; D is perhaps TRBD2 (8 bases). The CDR3 length is 21 residues. V was shortened by 2 bases and J by 2 bases, with 31 bases between the two germline ends. Germline V lookup: CDR1 MNHNS, CDR2 SASEGT.

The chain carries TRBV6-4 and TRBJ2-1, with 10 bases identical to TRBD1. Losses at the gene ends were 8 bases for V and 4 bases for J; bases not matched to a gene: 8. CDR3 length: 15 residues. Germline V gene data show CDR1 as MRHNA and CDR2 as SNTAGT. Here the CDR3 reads CASSAGQGGYNEQFF. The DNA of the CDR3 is TGTGCCAGCTCGGCCGGACAGGGGGGTTACAATGAGCAGTTCTTC.

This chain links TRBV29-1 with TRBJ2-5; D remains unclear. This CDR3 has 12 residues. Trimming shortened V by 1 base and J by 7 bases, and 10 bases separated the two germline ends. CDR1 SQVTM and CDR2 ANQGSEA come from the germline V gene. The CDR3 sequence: CSVEVLLGTQYF. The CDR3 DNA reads TGCAGCGTTGAAGTACTCTTAGGGACCCAGTACTTC.

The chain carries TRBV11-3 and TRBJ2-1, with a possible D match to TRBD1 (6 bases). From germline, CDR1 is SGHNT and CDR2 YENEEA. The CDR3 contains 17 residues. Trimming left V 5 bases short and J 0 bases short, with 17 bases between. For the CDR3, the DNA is TGTGCCAGCAGCACCAGGGGTGAGGGTAGCTCCTACAATGAGCAGTTCTTC. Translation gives CASSTRGEGSSYNEQFF.

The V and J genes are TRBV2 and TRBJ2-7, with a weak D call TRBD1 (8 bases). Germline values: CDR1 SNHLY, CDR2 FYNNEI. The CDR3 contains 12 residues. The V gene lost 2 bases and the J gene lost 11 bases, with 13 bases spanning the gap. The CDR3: CASSEYRGTKYF. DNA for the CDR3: TGTGCCAGCAGTGAATACAGGGGGACTAAGTACTTC.

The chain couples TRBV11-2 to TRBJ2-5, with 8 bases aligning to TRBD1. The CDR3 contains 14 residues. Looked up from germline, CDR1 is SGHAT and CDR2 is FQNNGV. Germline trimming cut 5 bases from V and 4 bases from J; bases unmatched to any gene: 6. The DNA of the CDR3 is TGTGCCAGCAGCACTACGACAGGGGTAGAGACCCAGTACTTC. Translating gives CASSTTTGVETQYF.

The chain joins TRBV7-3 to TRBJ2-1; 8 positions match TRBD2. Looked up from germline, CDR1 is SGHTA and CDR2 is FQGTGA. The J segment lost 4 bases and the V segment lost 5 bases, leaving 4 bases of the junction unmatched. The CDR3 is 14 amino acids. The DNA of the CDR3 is TGTGCCAGCAGCCACGCGGGAGGTTACAATGAGCAGTTCTTC. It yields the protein CASSHAGGYNEQFF.

CDR3 region: CASSPLLGEKLFF. CDR3 nucleotide sequence: TGTGCCAGCTCACCACTGTTGGGGGAAAAACTGTTTTTT. The chain joins TRBV18 to TRBJ1-4, with D unresolved. This CDR3 has 13 amino acids. V lost 1 base and J lost 8, with 8 bases in between. Per the germline V gene, CDR1 is KGHSH and CDR2 is LQKENI.

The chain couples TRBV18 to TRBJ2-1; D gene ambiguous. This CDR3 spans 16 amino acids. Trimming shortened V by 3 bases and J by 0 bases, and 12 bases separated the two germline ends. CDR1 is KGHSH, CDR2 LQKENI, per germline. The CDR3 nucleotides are TGTGCCAGCTCACCTCCAGCCGGTCGCTCCTACAATGAGCAGTTCTTC. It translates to CASSPPAGRSYNEQFF.

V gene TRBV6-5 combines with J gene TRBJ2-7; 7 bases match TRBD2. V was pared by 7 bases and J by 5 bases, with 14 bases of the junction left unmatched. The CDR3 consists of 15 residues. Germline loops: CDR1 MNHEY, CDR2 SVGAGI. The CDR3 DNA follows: TGTGCCAGCATGGGGGGGAGGGAGAGGTACAACGAGCAGTACTTC. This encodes CASMGGRERYNEQYF.

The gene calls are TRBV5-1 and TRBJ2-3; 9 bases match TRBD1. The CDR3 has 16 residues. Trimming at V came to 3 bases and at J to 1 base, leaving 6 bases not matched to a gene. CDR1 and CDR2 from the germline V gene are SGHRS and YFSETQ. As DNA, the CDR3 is TGCGCCAGCAGCTGGGCGGACAGGGGAGGCACAGATACGCAGTATTTT. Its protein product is CASSWADRGGTDTQYF.

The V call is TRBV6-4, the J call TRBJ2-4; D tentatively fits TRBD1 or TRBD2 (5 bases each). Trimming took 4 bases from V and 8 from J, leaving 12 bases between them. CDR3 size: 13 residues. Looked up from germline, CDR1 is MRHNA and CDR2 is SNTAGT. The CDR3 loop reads CASSAGTGYIQYF. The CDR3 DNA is TGTGCCAGCAGTGCCGGGACCGGATACATTCAGTACTTC.

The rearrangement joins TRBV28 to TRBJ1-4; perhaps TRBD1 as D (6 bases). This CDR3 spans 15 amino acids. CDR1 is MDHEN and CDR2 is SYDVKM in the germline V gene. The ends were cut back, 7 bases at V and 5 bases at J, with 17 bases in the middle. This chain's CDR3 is CASTRGSGVNEKLFF. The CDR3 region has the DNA TGTGCCAGCACCCGAGGGTCAGGGGTAAATGAAAAACTGTTTTTT.

DNA for the CDR3: TGCAGCGTTGAGTGGGACAGTATCTATGGCTACACCTTC. Its translation is CSVEWDSIYGYTF. The chain employs TRBV29-1 and TRBJ1-2, with 7 bases identical to TRBD1. CDR3 length: 13 amino acids. With V trimmed by 3 bases and J by 4 bases, 5 bases remained unmatched. CDR1 and CDR2 (germline): SQVTM, ANQGSEA.

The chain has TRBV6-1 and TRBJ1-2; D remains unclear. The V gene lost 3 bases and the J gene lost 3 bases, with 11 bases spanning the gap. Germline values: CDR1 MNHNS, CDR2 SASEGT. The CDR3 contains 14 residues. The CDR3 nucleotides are TGTGCCAGCAGTGACGGCAGGCTCTACTATGGCTACACCTTC. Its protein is CASSDGRLYYGYTF.

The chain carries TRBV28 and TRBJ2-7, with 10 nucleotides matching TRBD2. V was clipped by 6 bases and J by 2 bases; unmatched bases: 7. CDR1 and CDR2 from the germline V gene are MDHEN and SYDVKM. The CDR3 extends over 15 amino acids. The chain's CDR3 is CASRPGLAATYEQYF. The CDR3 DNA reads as TGTGCCAGCAGACCTGGACTAGCGGCAACCTACGAGCAGTACTTC.

DNA of the CDR3: TGTGCCAGCAGCCGTGACAGGGGCTCAGGCTACGAGCAGTACTTC. It encodes CASSRDRGSGYEQYF. The chain employs TRBV28 and TRBJ2-7, with 8 bases identical to TRBD1. Losses at the gene ends were 6 bases for V and 3 bases for J; bases not matched to a gene: 10. The CDR3 runs to 15 residues. Germline CDR1 is MDHEN and CDR2 is SYDVKM.

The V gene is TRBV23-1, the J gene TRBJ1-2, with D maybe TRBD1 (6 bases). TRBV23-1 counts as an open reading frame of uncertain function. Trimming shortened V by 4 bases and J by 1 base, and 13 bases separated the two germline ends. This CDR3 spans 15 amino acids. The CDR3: CASSPSLQGNYGYTF. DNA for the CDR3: TGCGCCAGCAGTCCGTCTTTACAGGGTAACTATGGCTACACCTTC.

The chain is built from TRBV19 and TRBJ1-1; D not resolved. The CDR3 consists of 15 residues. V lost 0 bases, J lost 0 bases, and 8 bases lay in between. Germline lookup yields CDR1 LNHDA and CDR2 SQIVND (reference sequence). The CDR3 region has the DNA TGTGCCAGTAGTATAGAAGCGGGGATGAACACTGAAGCTTTCTTT. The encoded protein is CASSIEAGMNTEAFF.

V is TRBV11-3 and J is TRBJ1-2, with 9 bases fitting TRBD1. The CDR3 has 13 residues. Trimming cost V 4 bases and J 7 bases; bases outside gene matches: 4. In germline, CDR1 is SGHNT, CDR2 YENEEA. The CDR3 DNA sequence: TGTGCCAGCAGCTCCACAGGGGGCCGTGGCTACACCTTC. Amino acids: CASSSTGGRGYTF.

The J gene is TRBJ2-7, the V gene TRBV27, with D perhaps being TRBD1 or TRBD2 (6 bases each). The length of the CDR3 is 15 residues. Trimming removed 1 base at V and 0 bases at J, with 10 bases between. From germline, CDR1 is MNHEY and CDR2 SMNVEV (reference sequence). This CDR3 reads CASSLLGGSSYEQYF. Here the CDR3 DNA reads TGTGCCAGCAGTTTATTGGGGGGCTCCTCCTACGAGCAGTACTTC.

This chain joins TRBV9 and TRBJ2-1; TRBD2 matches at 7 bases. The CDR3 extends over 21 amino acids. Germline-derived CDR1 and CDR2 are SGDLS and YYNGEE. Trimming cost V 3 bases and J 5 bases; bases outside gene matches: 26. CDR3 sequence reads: CASSAGGGAGRTSGLHNEQFF. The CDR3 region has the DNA TGTGCCAGCAGCGCCGGGGGAGGGGCAGGGAGGACTTCCGGATTACACAATGAGCAGTTCTTC.

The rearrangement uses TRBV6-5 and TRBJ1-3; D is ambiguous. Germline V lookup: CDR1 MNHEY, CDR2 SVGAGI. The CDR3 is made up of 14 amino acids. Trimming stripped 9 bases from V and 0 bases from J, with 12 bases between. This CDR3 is CASAFGSSGNTIYF. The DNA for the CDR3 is TGTGCCAGTGCTTTCGGGAGCTCTGGAAACACCATATATTTT.

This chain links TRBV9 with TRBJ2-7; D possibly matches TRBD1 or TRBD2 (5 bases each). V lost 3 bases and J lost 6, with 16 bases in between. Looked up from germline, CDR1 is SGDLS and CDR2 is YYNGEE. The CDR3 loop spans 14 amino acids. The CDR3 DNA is TGTGCCAGCAGCGCGACGGACGGGGCCCTCGAGCAGTACTTC. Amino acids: CASSATDGALEQYF.

In DNA form, the CDR3 reads TGCGCCAGCAGCCCTGGACAGGGGAGCCAGCCCCAGCATTTT. Its protein is CASSPGQGSQPQHF. V usage is TRBV5-1 and J usage is TRBJ1-5; 9 bases are shared with TRBD1. The trim removed 4 bases at V and 7 bases at J, leaving 6 bases unmatched. CDR3 length: 14 amino acids. The germline V gene has CDR1 SGHRS and CDR2 YFSETQ.

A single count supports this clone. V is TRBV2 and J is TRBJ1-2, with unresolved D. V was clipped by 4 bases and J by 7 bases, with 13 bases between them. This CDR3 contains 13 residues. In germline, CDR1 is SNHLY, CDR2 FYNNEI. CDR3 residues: CASSAEHATGYTF. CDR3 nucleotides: TGTGCCAGCAGTGCAGAACACGCTACTGGCTACACCTTC.

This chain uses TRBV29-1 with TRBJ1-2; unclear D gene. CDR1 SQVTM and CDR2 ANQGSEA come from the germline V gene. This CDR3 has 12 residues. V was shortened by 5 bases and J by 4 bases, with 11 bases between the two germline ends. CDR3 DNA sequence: TGCAGCGTTCCAAGCCCCGGCTATGGCTACACCTTC. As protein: CSVPSPGYGYTF. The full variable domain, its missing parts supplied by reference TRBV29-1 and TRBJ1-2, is SAVISQKPSRDICQRGTSLTIQCQVDSQVTMMFWYRQQPGQSLTLIATANQGSEATYESGFVIDKFPISRPNLTFSTLTVSNMSPEDSSIYLCSVPSPGYGYTFGSGTRLTVV.

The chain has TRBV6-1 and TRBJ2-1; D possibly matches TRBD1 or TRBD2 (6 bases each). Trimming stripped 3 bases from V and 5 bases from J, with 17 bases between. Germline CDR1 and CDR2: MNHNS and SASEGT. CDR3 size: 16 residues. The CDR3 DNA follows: TGTGCCAGCAGTGACCCGGGGGCCCTACCCCACAATGAGCAGTTCTTC. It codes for CASSDPGALPHNEQFF.

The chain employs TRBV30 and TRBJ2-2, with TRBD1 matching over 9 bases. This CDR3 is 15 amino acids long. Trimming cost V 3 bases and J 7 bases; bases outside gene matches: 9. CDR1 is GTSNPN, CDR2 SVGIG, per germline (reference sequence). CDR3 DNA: TGTGCCTGGAGGGCCGGGACAGGGCGTGTCGGGGAGCTGTTTTTT. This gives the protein CAWRAGTGRVGELFF.